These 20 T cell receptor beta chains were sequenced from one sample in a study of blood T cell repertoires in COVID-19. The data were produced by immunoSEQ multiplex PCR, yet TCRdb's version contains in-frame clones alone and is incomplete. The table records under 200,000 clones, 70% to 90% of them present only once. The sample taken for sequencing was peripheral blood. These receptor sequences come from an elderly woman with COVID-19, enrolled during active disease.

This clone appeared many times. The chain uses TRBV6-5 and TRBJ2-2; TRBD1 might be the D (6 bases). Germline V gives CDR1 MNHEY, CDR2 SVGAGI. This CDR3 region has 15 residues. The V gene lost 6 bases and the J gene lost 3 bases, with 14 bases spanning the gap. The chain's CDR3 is CASSGQRHYTGELFF. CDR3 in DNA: TGTGCCAGCAGCGGACAGCGCCATTACACCGGGGAGCTGTTTTTT.

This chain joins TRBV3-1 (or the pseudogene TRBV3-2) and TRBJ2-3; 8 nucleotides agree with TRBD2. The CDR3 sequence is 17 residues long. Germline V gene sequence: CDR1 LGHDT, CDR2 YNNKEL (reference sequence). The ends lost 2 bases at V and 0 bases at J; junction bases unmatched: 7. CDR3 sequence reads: CASSQLNRGGSTDTQYF. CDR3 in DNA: TGTGCCAGCAGCCAACTTAATCGGGGGGGAAGCACAGATACGCAGTATTTT.

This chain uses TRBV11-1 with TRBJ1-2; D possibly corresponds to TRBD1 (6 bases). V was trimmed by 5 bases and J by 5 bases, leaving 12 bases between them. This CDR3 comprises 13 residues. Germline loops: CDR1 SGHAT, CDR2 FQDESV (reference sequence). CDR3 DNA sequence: TGTGCCAGCAGCACCGGACAGAATTATGGCTACACCTTC. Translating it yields CASSTGQNYGYTF.

For the CDR3, the DNA is TGCAGCGTATGGGCCGACAGCGAAAAACTGTTTTTT. It specifies CSVWADSEKLFF. This sequence joins TRBV29-1 and TRBJ1-4; weak D call: TRBD1 (5 bases). The germline gives CDR1 SQVTM, CDR2 ANQGSEA. The length of the CDR3 is 12 residues. V was trimmed by 6 bases and J by 8 bases, leaving 13 bases between them. Together with reference TRBV29-1 and TRBJ1-4, the CDR3 gives the full variable domain: SAVISQKPSRDICQRGTSLTIQCQVDSQVTMMFWYRQQPGQSLTLIATANQGSEATYESGFVIDKFPISRPNLTFSTLTVSNMSPEDSSIYLCSVWADSEKLFFGSGTQLSVL.

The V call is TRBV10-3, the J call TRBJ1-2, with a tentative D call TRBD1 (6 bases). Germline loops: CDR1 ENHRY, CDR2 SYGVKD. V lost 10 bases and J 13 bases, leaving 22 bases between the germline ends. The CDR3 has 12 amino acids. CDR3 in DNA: TGTGCCAGTCGACAGGATTCCGAAACTAGCACCTTC. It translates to CASRQDSETSTF.

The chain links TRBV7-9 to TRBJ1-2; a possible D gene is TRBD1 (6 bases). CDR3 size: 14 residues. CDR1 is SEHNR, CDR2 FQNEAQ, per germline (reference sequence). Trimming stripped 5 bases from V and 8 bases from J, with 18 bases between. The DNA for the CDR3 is TGTGCCAGCAGCAAGCGGACAGAGCAAAAGGGCTACACCTTC. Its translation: CASSKRTEQKGYTF.

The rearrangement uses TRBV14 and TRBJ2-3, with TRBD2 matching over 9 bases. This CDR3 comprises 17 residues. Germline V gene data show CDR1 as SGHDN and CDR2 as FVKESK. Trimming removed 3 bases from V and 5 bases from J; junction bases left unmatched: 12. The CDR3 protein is CASSHPLSSGGQDTQYF. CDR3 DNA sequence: TGTGCCAGCAGCCATCCCCTCAGTAGCGGGGGACAAGATACGCAGTATTTT.

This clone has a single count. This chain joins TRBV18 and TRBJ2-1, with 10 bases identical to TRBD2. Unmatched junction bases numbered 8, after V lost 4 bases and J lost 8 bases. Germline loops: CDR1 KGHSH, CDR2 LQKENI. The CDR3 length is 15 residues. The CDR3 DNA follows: TGTGCCAGCTCACGAAAGCGGGGGGGCCAGGATGAGCAGTTCTTC. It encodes CASSRKRGGQDEQFF.

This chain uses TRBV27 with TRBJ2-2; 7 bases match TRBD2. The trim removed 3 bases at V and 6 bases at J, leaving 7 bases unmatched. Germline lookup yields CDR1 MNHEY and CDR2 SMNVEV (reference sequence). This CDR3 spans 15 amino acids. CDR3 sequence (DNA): TGTGCCAGCAGTTTCGAGGGAGGGCCTGCCGGGGAGCTGTTTTTT. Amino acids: CASSFEGGPAGELFF.

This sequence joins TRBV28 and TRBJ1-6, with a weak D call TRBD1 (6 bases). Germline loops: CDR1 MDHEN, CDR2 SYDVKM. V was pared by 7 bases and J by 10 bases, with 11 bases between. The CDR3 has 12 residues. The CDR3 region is CASKQGKSPLHF. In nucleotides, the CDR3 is TGTGCCAGCAAACAGGGAAAGTCACCCCTCCACTTT.

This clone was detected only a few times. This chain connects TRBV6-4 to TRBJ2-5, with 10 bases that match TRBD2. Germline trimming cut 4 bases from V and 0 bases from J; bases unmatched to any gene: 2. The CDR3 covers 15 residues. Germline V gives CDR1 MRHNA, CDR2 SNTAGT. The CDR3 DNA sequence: TGTGCCAGCAGTGTTAGCGGGGGGTACCAAGAGACCCAGTACTTC. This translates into CASSVSGGYQETQYF.

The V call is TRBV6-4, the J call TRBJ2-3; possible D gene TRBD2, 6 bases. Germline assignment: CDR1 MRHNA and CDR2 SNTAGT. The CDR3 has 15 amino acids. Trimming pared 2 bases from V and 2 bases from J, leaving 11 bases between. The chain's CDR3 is CASSDGGLSTDTQYF. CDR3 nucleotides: TGTGCCAGCAGTGACGGGGGACTGTCCACAGATACGCAGTATTTT.

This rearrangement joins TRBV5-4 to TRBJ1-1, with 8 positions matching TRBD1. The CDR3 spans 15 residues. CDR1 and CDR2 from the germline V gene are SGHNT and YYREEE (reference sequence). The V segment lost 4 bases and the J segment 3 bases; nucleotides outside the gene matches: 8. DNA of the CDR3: TGTGCCAGCAGCCCGCGGGACAGGTGGGACACTGAAGCTTTCTTT. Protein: CASSPRDRWDTEAFF.

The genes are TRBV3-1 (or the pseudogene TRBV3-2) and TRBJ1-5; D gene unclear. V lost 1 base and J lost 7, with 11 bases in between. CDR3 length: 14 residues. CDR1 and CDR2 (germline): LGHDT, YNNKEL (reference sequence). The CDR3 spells CASSQVLRGQPQHF. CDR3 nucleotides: TGTGCCAGCAGCCAAGTGCTCCGGGGACAGCCCCAGCATTTT.

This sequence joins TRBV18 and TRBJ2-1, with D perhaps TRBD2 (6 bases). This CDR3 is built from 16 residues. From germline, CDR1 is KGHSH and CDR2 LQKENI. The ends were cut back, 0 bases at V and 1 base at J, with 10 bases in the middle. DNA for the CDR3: TGTGCCAGCTCACCACCTTCGGGAGAATCCTACAATGAGCAGTTCTTC. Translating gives CASSPPSGESYNEQFF.

CDR3 loop: CASSLQGRGAFF. CDR3 in DNA: TGTGCCAGCAGCTTACAGGGGAGAGGGGCTTTCTTT. The chain uses TRBV7-9 and TRBJ1-1, with a tentative D call TRBD1 (6 bases). The CDR3 extends over 12 amino acids. V lost 2 bases to trimming and J lost 11 bases, with 12 bases between them. CDR1 and CDR2 (germline): SEHNR, FQNEAQ (reference sequence).

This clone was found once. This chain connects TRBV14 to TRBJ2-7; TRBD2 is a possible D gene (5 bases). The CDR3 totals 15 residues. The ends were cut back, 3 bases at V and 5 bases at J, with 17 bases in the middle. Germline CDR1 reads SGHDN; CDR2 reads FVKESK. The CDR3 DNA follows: TGTGCCAGCAGCCAGCTGGCACTAGTTTCGAACGAGCAGTACTTC. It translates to CASSQLALVSNEQYF.

CDR3 loop: CASSSRTGDTEAFF. The CDR3, as DNA: TGTGCCAGCAGCTCCCGGACAGGGGACACTGAAGCTTTCTTT. The chain combines TRBV5-8 with TRBJ1-1, with TRBD1 identical over 9 bases. Germline V gives CDR1 SGHTS, CDR2 YDEGEE. CDR3 length: 14 residues. With 3 bases clipped from V and 3 bases from J, the junction kept 3 bases outside the gene matches.

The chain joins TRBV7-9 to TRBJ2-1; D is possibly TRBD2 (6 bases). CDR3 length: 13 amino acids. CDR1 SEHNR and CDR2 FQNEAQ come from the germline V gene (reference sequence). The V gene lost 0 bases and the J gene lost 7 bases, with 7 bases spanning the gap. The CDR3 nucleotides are TGTGCCAGCAGCTTAGCGGGGGGAAATGAGCAGTTCTTC. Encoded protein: CASSLAGGNEQFF.

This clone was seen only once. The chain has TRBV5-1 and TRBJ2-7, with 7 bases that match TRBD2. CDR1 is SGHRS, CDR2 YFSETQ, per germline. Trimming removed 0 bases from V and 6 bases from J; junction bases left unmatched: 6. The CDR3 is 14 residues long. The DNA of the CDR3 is TGCGCCAGCAGCTTGGTGGCGGGAGCCCTCGAGCAGTACTTC. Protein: CASSLVAGALEQYF. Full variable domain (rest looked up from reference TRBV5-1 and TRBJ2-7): KAGVTQTPRYLIKTRGQQVTLSCSPISGHRSVSWYQQTPGQGLQFLFEYFSETQRNKGNFPGRFSGRQFSNSRSEMNVSTLELGDSALYLCASSLVAGALEQYFGPGTRLTVT.